This T cell receptor beta chain was identified during a study of cytomegalovirus exposure and HLA in healthy donors. This clone came up a few times. The antigen remains undetermined. The CDR3 length is 15 residues. The V gene lost 2 bases and the J gene lost 8 bases, with 17 bases spanning the gap. Germline V gene data show CDR1 as SGHRS and CDR2 as YFSETQ. Both 60 Vbeta primers and 13 Jbeta primers went into the PCR. The table came from immunoSEQ multiplex PCR; TCRdb's copy has only in-frame clones and leaves some out. The sample comprises around 140,000 clones, around nine tenths of which are singletons, and about 5% rests with the top ten. Study-wide points: Later analysis indicated greater clonal expansion among HLA-associated TCR beta chains than among equally common other chains. Whilst most TCR sequences proved rare, a subset of public TCRs occurred across many donors. Both high specificity and high sensitivity reportedly marked the classifier's diagnosis of cytomegalovirus status. As a later analysis showed, a missense DCLRE1C variant was linked to trimming of TCR beta V- and J-genes.

The source of this sequence is a woman aged 30 to 39 in good health and CMV-seronegative. Specimen: PBMCs. This rearrangement joins TRBV5-1 to TRBJ1-3, with a tentative D call TRBD1 (6 bases). CDR3 DNA: TGCGCCAGCAGCTTAACAGGGCAGGGTGGCGACACCATATATTTT. Translation gives CASSLTGQGGDTIYF.